A single sample is the source of the 9 T cell receptor beta chains below, sequenced in a study of Tregs in tolerant kidney transplant recipients. Recipient PBMCs carried a CFSE label and met irradiated graft donor PBMCs for approximately 6 days before FACS sorting. These receptors have no known antigen. Using immunoSEQ multiplex PCR, the repertoire was profiled, and TCRdb retains in-frame clones only, with some absent. The sample comprises several thousand clones, about 34% of which are singletons, and 5.8% rests with the top ten. The sample consisted of CD8+ T cells from blood cultured with allogeneic cells, taken before the transplant. The source is a human patient who received a combined kidney and bone marrow transplant.

J is TRBJ2-2 and V is TRBV19; 7 bases fit TRBD2. V shed 9 bases, J shed 5 bases, and the junction held 15 bases outside the gene matches. Germline assignment: CDR1 LNHDA and CDR2 SQIVND (reference sequence). This CDR3 region has 16 residues. In nucleotides, the CDR3 is TGTGCCAGCAGGGAGGATGGGGGGGGGAGGACCGGGGAGCTGTTTTTT. This gives the protein CASREDGGGRTGELFF.

The rearrangement joins TRBV19 to TRBJ1-2; a weak D match, TRBD1 (5 bases). From germline, CDR1 is LNHDA and CDR2 SQIVND (reference sequence). V was trimmed by 3 bases and J by 1 base, leaving 9 bases between them. The CDR3 covers 14 residues. In nucleotides, the CDR3 is TGTGCCAGTAGTATCGGTGACAGTAACTATGGCTACACCTTC. This codes for CASSIGDSNYGYTF.

By share, this clone ranks as medium-sized (0.01 to 0.1%). The chain couples TRBV27 to TRBJ2-3, with 12 positions matching TRBD2. Germline V gene lookup returns CDR1 MNHEY and CDR2 SMNVEV (reference sequence). This CDR3 is built from 16 residues. Trimming at V came to 6 bases and at J to 4 bases, leaving 8 bases not matched to a gene. CDR3 amino acids: CASSILLAGGPDTQYF. CDR3 nucleotide sequence: TGTGCCAGCAGCATCCTTCTAGCGGGGGGGCCAGATACGCAGTATTTT.

A remark on this clone: The sample contains more than one DNA sequence encoding this CDR3. The V gene is TRBV6-1, the J gene TRBJ2-7; D possibly corresponds to TRBD2 (5 bases). Germline V gene lookup returns CDR1 MNHNS and CDR2 SASEGT. The CDR3 runs 14 residues. V was trimmed by 10 bases and J by 4 bases, leaving 20 bases between them. CDR3 in amino acids: CAINVRETAYEQYF. CDR3 in DNA: TGTGCCATCAATGTAAGGGAGACGGCATACGAGCAGTACTTC.

This chain links TRBV27 with TRBJ2-1, with 12 nucleotides matching TRBD2. The CDR3 loop spans 18 amino acids. Per germline, CDR1 MNHEY and CDR2 SMNVEV (reference sequence). The V gene end was trimmed by 2 bases and the J gene end by 2 bases; junction bases not matched to a gene: 7. The DNA of the CDR3 is TGTGCCAGCAGTTTAATGCTAGCGGGGGGGCCCCCCTACAATGAGCAGTTCTTC. It specifies CASSLMLAGGPPYNEQFF.

Worth noting for this clone: This specimen includes other DNA sequences encoding the same CDR3. V is TRBV27 and J is TRBJ2-1, with 13 positions matching TRBD2. Germline lookup yields CDR1 MNHEY and CDR2 SMNVEV (reference sequence). J lost 7 bases, V lost 5 bases, and 8 bases had no gene match. This CDR3 comprises 16 residues. Written as DNA, the CDR3 is TGTGCCAGCAGTCCGTTACTAGCGGGGGGGCCTAATGAGCAGTTCTTC. It translates to CASSPLLAGGPNEQFF.

This clone appeared a few times. The rearrangement uses TRBV5-1 and TRBJ2-7; D unclear. Germline CDR1 SGHRS, CDR2 YFSETQ. The length of the CDR3 is 13 residues. The ends were cut back, 2 bases at V and 3 bases at J, with 9 bases in the middle. The CDR3 DNA reads as TGCGCCAGCAGCTTAGTACCCGGCTACGAGCAGTACTTC. Translated: CASSLVPGYEQYF.

This clone counts as medium-sized. This rearrangement joins TRBV27 to TRBJ2-1, with 7 bases that match TRBD2. Looked up from germline, CDR1 is MNHEY and CDR2 is SMNVEV (reference sequence). This CDR3 spans 15 amino acids. Losses at the gene ends were 3 bases for V and 4 bases for J; bases not matched to a gene: 6. CDR3 DNA: TGTGCCAGCAGTTTCGTAGCGGGTATATACAATGAGCAGTTCTTC. This encodes CASSFVAGIYNEQFF.

By proportion, this clone is medium-sized. The chain joins TRBV28 to TRBJ2-1, with TRBD1 matching over 7 bases. The germline CDR1 and CDR2 sequences are MDHEN and SYDVKM. V shed 5 bases and J 1 base; nucleotides not matched to a gene: 8. The CDR3 is 16 amino acids. CDR3 coding DNA: TGTGCCAGCAGTACGCGACAGGGACCTTCCTACAATGAGCAGTTCTTC. Residues: CASSTRQGPSYNEQFF.